These 31 T cell receptor beta chains share one sample of origin, sequenced in a study of shared clonotypes between healthy human individuals (dated by TCRdb to the early 2020s). The library was prepared using the immunoSEQ multiplex PCR assay. As stored in TCRdb, this immuneACCESS dataset retains in-frame rearrangements with V and J assigned. A fraction of the clones does not appear; measured against another copy, unresolved V genes explain less than half of the discrepancy, and the remainder lacks a known reason. Across this sample there are 1.5 million to 2.5 million clones, with over 85% seen only once. In total, the top ten clones hold 1.2% of the sample. CD8 naive samples were CD45RO-negative cells positively selected for CCR7, giving a CD45RA+CCR7+ population that excluded TemRA cells. The specimen sequenced was naive CD8+ T cells sorted from blood. The cell subset or site label, as the study defines it: CD45RA+CCR7+. All receptors derive from a man aged 18 to 35 in good health.

The chain uses TRBV6-5 and TRBJ2-3, with 11 bases lining up with TRBD2. CDR1 and CDR2 (germline): MNHEY, SVGAGI. The CDR3 consists of 15 residues. J gave up 2 bases and V 6 bases, and 4 bases lay outside the gene matches. CDR3 DNA sequence: TGTGCCAGCAGACTAGCGGGGGCACTCACAGATACGCAGTATTTT. This translates into CASRLAGALTDTQYF.

CDR3 in DNA: TGTGCCAGCAGTTTAGAATCGAGCGGGAACACCATATATTTT. Amino acids: CASSLESSGNTIYF. The gene calls are TRBV6-5 and TRBJ1-3; D is uncertain. CDR3 length equals 14 residues. The V gene's germline CDR1 is MNHEY and CDR2 SVGAGI. With 4 bases removed from V and 7 bases from J, the gap between germline ends came to 14 bases.

The chain couples TRBV2 to TRBJ2-5; D unresolved. Trimming removed 6 bases at V and 4 bases at J, with 6 bases between. CDR3 size: 11 residues. CDR1 is SNHLY, CDR2 FYNNEI, per germline. CDR3 nucleotide sequence: TGTGCCAGCAGCCCCTTAGAGACCCAGTACTTC. It yields the protein CASSPLETQYF.

In DNA, the CDR3 is TGTGCCAGCAGATTGACAGGGAACCCTAACTATGGCTACACCTTC. Amino acids: CASRLTGNPNYGYTF. The J gene is TRBJ1-2, the V gene TRBV5-4, with 7 bases fitting TRBD1. The CDR3 consists of 15 residues. Trimming cost V 5 bases and J 0 bases; bases outside gene matches: 7. Germline V CDR1 and CDR2: SGHNT, YYREEE (reference sequence).

The chain employs TRBV6-5 and TRBJ1-5; TRBD1 might be the D (6 bases). Germline CDR1 MNHEY, CDR2 SVGAGI. V was clipped by 2 bases and J by 7 bases, with 12 bases between them. This CDR3 has 14 amino acids. The CDR3 loop is CASSYGAGEQPQHF. The CDR3 nucleotides are TGTGCCAGCAGTTACGGGGCAGGGGAACAGCCCCAGCATTTT.

In regard to this clone: The sample contains more than one DNA sequence encoding this CDR3. The chain carries TRBV5-6 and TRBJ2-1; no clear D. V was trimmed by 4 bases and J by 0 bases, leaving 8 bases between them. CDR1 and CDR2 (germline): SGHDT, YYEEEE. The CDR3 is 14 residues long. In DNA, the CDR3 is TGTGCCAGCAGCCTAGAAAGCTCCTACAATGAGCAGTTCTTC. This codes for CASSLESSYNEQFF.

The rearrangement links TRBV7-8 to TRBJ1-1; TRBD1 agrees at 9 bases. Germline CDR1 and CDR2: SGHVS and FQNEAQ. J gave up 1 base and V 3 bases, and 9 bases lay outside the gene matches. The CDR3 runs to 17 residues. The CDR3 bases are TGTGCCAGCAGCTTTTCCGGGACAGGGTGGCAGAACACTGAAGCTTTCTTT. It specifies CASSFSGTGWQNTEAFF.

J is TRBJ1-1 and V is TRBV19, with D tentatively TRBD1 (6 bases). V lost 3 bases and J lost 0, with 17 bases in between. There are 17 residues in the CDR3. Germline CDR1 and CDR2: LNHDA and SQIVND (reference sequence). CDR3 sequence: CASSISQGWGLNTEAFF. The CDR3 region has the DNA TGTGCCAGTAGTATCTCCCAGGGGTGGGGGCTGAACACTGAAGCTTTCTTT.

In this sample, this clone turned up a few times. V gene TRBV11-2 combines with J gene TRBJ1-3; no clear D. Per the germline V gene, CDR1 is SGHAT and CDR2 is FQNNGV. The V and J ends lost 1 base and 8 bases respectively, with 6 bases between them. CDR3 length equals 12 residues. The CDR3 DNA reads TGTGCCAGCAGCTTAGGGGTCGACACCATATATTTT. Its protein product is CASSLGVDTIYF.

As regards this clone: Other nucleotide sequences from this sample produce the same CDR3. The V gene is TRBV27, the J gene TRBJ2-7; TRBD2 matches at 15 bases. CDR1 is MNHEY and CDR2 is SMNVEV in the germline V gene (reference sequence). The CDR3 runs to 14 residues. Trimming cost V 5 bases and J 6 bases; bases outside gene matches: 2. CDR3 sequence: CASSLGLAGGEQYF. CDR3 bases: TGTGCCAGCAGTCTGGGACTAGCGGGAGGCGAGCAGTACTTC.

The V and J genes are TRBV6-5 and TRBJ2-7; 8 bases are shared with TRBD2. Germline V CDR1 and CDR2: MNHEY, SVGAGI. CDR3 length: 15 amino acids. Losses at the gene ends were 7 bases for V and 0 bases for J; bases not matched to a gene: 8. This CDR3 reads CASTVGGGSSYEQYF. CDR3 DNA sequence: TGTGCCAGCACCGTCGGCGGGGGGAGCTCCTACGAGCAGTACTTC.

J is TRBJ2-2 and V is TRBV27; TRBD1 agrees at 7 bases. V lost 3 bases to trimming and J lost 3 bases; unmatched junction nucleotides: 7. CDR3 length: 16 residues. CDR1 and CDR2 (germline): MNHEY, SMNVEV (reference sequence). The CDR3: CASSFSQGEYTGELFF. DNA of the CDR3: TGTGCCAGCAGTTTCTCGCAGGGGGAGTACACCGGGGAGCTGTTTTTT.

This sequence joins TRBV6-1 and TRBJ1-2; maybe TRBD1 (6 bases). CDR1 and CDR2 from the germline V gene are MNHNS and SASEGT. CDR3 length equals 16 residues. Trimming took 4 bases from V and 4 from J, leaving 19 bases between them. The CDR3: CASSGWTDDFAYGYTF. The DNA of the CDR3 is TGTGCCAGCAGTGGATGGACAGATGACTTTGCCTATGGCTACACCTTC.

The V call is TRBV11-2, the J call TRBJ1-1; D is ambiguous. Germline-derived CDR1 and CDR2 are SGHAT and FQNNGV. This CDR3 has 12 amino acids. Deletions cut 1 base from V and 8 bases from J, with 8 bases between. The CDR3 DNA follows: TGTGCCAGCAGCTTAGCTGGGTTCGAAGCTTTCTTT. Protein sequence: CASSLAGFEAFF.

This sequence joins TRBV19 and TRBJ2-2; 7 bases are shared with TRBD2. Germline V lookup: CDR1 LNHDA, CDR2 SQIVND (reference sequence). The CDR3 runs to 17 residues. V was clipped by 3 bases and J by 1 base; unmatched bases: 8. This chain's CDR3 is CASSIWEGSGNTGELFF. In DNA form, the CDR3 reads TGTGCCAGTAGTATCTGGGAGGGCAGCGGGAACACCGGGGAGCTGTTTTTT.

This clone was recorded once. The V call is TRBV4-1, the J call TRBJ2-2, with D unresolved. The CDR3 length is 16 residues. Germline CDR1 reads MGHRA; CDR2 reads YSYEKL. Trimming removed 1 base at V and 4 bases at J, with 13 bases between. The CDR3 loop is CASSQVVWGGTGELFF. CDR3 bases: TGCGCCAGCAGCCAAGTGGTATGGGGTGGCACCGGGGAGCTGTTTTTT.

As concerns this clone: The sample has other DNA sequences that encode this CDR3 too. The chain uses TRBV5-1 and TRBJ1-1, with D possibly matching TRBD1 (5 bases). Trimming left V 0 bases short and J 0 bases short, with 9 bases between. Germline values: CDR1 SGHRS, CDR2 YFSETQ. The CDR3 length is 15 residues. CDR3 nucleotides: TGCGCCAGCAGCTTGGGTCCAGGGTTGAACACTGAAGCTTTCTTT. This gives the protein CASSLGPGLNTEAFF.

To note about this clone: One base away lies a much larger clone, so this may be a sequencing read error. Additional DNA sequences in this sample encode the identical CDR3. The V and J genes are TRBV9 and TRBJ2-2; D not resolved. This CDR3 has 14 amino acids. Trimming left V 0 bases short and J 1 base short, with 4 bases between. Germline V lookup: CDR1 SGDLS, CDR2 YYNGEE. The CDR3 nucleotides read TGTGCCAGCAGCGTAGGGAGGAACACCGGGGAGCTGTTTTTT. Its translation: CASSVGRNTGELFF.

Remarks on this clone: Different DNA sequences within this sample yield the same CDR3. This sequence joins TRBV5-4 and TRBJ2-7; the D gene is possibly TRBD1 (5 bases). Germline V gene data show CDR1 as SGHNT and CDR2 as YYREEE (reference sequence). The CDR3 loop spans 13 amino acids. Trimming cost V 0 bases and J 3 bases, with 7 bases left between them. CDR3 sequence (DNA): TGTGCCAGCAGCTTGGGACAGTACTACGAGCAGTACTTC. Translating gives CASSLGQYYEQYF.

Written as DNA, the CDR3 is TGCGCCAGCAGCCAAGATGATTTCGGAGTCACCGGGGAGCTGTTTTTT. Encoded protein: CASSQDDFGVTGELFF. The rearrangement joins TRBV4-3 to TRBJ2-2, with D unclear. Germline V CDR1 and CDR2: LGHNA, YSLEER. This CDR3 region has 16 residues. V lost 0 bases, J lost 4 bases, and 12 bases lay in between.

The V gene is TRBV9, the J gene TRBJ2-5; D is undetermined. The V and J ends lost 4 bases and 0 bases respectively, with 16 bases between them. The CDR3 is made up of 16 amino acids. The V gene's germline CDR1 is SGDLS and CDR2 YYNGEE. The CDR3 nucleotides are TGTGCCAGCAGCCATAGTGAAACAGCTGACCAAGAGACCCAGTACTTC. This codes for CASSHSETADQETQYF.

A few counts support this clone. The chain combines TRBV7-9 with TRBJ2-7; 13 nucleotides agree with TRBD2. J gave up 6 bases and V 4 bases, and 9 bases lay outside the gene matches. This CDR3 is built from 16 residues. In germline, CDR1 is SEHNR, CDR2 FQNEAQ (reference sequence). CDR3 DNA: TGTGCCAGCAGCTCACCTTGGACTAGCGGGAGAGGCGAGCAGTACTTC. Translated, it gives CASSSPWTSGRGEQYF.

The V call is TRBV9, the J call TRBJ2-7; TRBD1 aligns across 8 bases. V lost 3 bases, J lost 1 base, and 3 bases stayed unmatched. Germline CDR1 reads SGDLS; CDR2 reads YYNGEE. The CDR3 spans 14 residues. This CDR3 is CASSGTGPSYEQYF. CDR3 DNA: TGTGCCAGCAGCGGGACAGGGCCGTCCTACGAGCAGTACTTC.

The chain is built from TRBV6-5 and TRBJ2-2; no definite D call. V shed 7 bases and J shed 6 bases, with 12 bases lying between them. Germline V gene lookup returns CDR1 MNHEY and CDR2 SVGAGI. This CDR3 region has 13 residues. The CDR3 DNA reads as TGTGCCAGCACCATCAATTGGGCCGGGGAGCTGTTTTTT. It is translated as CASTINWAGELFF.

The chain uses TRBV6-6 and TRBJ2-1, with TRBD2 matching 8 bases. The CDR3 length is 15 residues. Germline CDR1 reads MNHNY; CDR2 reads SVGAGI (reference sequence). The trim removed 4 bases at V and 0 bases at J, leaving 2 bases unmatched. The CDR3 loop is CASSLTSGSYNEQFF. The CDR3 DNA follows: TGTGCCAGCAGTTTAACTAGCGGCTCCTACAATGAGCAGTTCTTC.

The chain couples TRBV5-4 to TRBJ2-4, with TRBD1 identical over 7 bases. Germline lookup yields CDR1 SGHNT and CDR2 YYREEE (reference sequence). The CDR3 is 14 amino acids. V lost 0 bases and J lost 5; bases outside the gene matches: 2. CDR3 nucleotide sequence: TGTGCCAGCAGCTTGGCCGGGACAGAAAACATTCAGTACTTC. This sequence encodes CASSLAGTENIQYF.

This clone was recorded only once. This chain joins TRBV5-6 and TRBJ2-1; D unclear. The CDR3 length is 14 residues. V shed 2 bases and J shed 7 bases, with 13 bases lying between them. Looked up from germline, CDR1 is SGHDT and CDR2 is YYEEEE. This CDR3 reads CASSFADLANEQFF. The CDR3, as DNA: TGTGCCAGCAGCTTCGCCGACCTCGCAAATGAGCAGTTCTTC.

With regard to this clone: The identical CDR3 is also encoded by other nucleotide sequences in the sample. The chain recombines TRBV4-1 with TRBJ2-7, with a weak D call TRBD1 (6 bases). Germline V gives CDR1 MGHRA, CDR2 YSYEKL. Trimming shortened V by 3 bases and J by 3 bases, and 12 bases separated the two germline ends. This CDR3 is 14 amino acids long. CDR3 region: CASSQETGFYEQYF. The CDR3 nucleotides are TGCGCCAGCAGCCAGGAAACAGGGTTCTACGAGCAGTACTTC.

The V gene is TRBV7-6, the J gene TRBJ1-4; D gene unclear. This CDR3 has 16 amino acids. Germline CDR1 reads SGHVS; CDR2 reads FNYEAQ. V was pared by 3 bases and J by 2 bases, with 13 bases between. The CDR3 is CASSFRDGKTNEKLFF. CDR3 bases: TGTGCCAGCAGCTTCCGTGACGGGAAGACTAATGAAAAACTGTTTTTT.

V usage is TRBV19 and J usage is TRBJ1-1; possibly TRBD1 for D (6 bases). The CDR3 has 14 amino acids. Trimming left V 7 bases short and J 1 base short, with 13 bases between. Germline CDR1 reads LNHDA; CDR2 reads SQIVND (reference sequence). The CDR3 region is CASIEDRQNTEAFF. The DNA of the CDR3 is TGTGCCAGTATCGAGGACAGACAGAACACTGAAGCTTTCTTT.

This clone was seen just once. The CDR3 is CASRITGGYSPLHF. CDR3 sequence (DNA): TGTGCCAGCAGGATCACAGGGGGATATTCACCCCTCCACTTT. The genes are TRBV27 and TRBJ1-6; 8 bases are shared with TRBD1. J lost 8 bases, V lost 6 bases, and 6 bases had no gene match. Germline CDR1 reads MNHEY; CDR2 reads SMNVEV (reference sequence). This CDR3 spans 14 amino acids.